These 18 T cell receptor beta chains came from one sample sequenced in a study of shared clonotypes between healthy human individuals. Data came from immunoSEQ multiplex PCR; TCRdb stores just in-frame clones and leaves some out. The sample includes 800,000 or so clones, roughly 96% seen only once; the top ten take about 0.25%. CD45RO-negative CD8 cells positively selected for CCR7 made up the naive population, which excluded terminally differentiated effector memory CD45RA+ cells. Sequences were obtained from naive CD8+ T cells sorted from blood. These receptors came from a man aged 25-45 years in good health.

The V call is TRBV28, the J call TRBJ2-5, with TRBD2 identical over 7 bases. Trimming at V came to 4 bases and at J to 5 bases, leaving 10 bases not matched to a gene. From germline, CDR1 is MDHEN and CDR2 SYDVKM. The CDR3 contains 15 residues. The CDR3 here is CASSSVIRGVETQYF. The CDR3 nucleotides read TGTGCCAGCAGTTCCGTCATTCGGGGGGTGGAGACCCAGTACTTC.

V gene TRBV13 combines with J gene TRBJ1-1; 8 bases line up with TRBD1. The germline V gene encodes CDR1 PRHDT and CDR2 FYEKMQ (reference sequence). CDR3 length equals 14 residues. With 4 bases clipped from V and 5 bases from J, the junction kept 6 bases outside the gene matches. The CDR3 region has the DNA TGTGCCAGCAGCTACGGACAGGGATATACTGAAGCTTTCTTT. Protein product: CASSYGQGYTEAFF.

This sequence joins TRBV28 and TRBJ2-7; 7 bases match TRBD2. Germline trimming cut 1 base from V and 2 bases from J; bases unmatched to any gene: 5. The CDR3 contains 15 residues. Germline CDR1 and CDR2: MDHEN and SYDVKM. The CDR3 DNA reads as TGTGCCAGCAGTTTATCGGGCGGGAGCCCCTACGAGCAGTACTTC. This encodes CASSLSGGSPYEQYF.

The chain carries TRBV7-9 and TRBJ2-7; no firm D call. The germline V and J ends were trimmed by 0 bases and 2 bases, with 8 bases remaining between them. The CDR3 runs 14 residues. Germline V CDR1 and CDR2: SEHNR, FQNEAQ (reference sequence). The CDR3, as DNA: TGTGCCAGCAGCTTAGCGGCGGCAGCCTACGAGCAGTACTTC. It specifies CASSLAAAAYEQYF.

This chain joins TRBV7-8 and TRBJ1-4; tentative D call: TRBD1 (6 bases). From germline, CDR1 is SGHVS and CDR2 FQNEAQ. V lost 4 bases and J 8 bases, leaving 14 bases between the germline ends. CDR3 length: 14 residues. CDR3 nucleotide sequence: TGTGCCAGCAGCTCACCCGATGGACAGGAAAAACTGTTTTTT. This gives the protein CASSSPDGQEKLFF.

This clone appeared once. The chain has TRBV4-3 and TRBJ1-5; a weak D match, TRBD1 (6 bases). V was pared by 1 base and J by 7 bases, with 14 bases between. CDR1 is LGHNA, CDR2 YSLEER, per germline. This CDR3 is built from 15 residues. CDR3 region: CASSQGGGALQPQHF. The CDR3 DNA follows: TGCGCCAGCAGCCAAGGTGGGGGGGCCTTACAGCCCCAGCATTTT.

This chain's CDR3 is CASRGELSSYNEQFF. The CDR3 DNA reads as TGCGCCAGCAGAGGGGAGTTGAGCTCCTACAATGAGCAGTTCTTC. This rearrangement joins TRBV5-1 to TRBJ2-1; D could derive from TRBD1 or TRBD2 (5 bases each). CDR3 size: 15 residues. Germline loops: CDR1 SGHRS, CDR2 YFSETQ. V shed 5 bases and J shed 0 bases, with 12 bases lying between them.

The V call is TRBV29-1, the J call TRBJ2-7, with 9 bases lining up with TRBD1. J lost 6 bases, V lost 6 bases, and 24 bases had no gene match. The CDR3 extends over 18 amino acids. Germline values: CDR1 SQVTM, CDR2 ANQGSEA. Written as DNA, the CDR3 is TGCAGCGTCCTGGGCTTTCCCGGGACAGGGTCTTTTTCGGGCGAGCAGTACTTC. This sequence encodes CSVLGFPGTGSFSGEQYF.

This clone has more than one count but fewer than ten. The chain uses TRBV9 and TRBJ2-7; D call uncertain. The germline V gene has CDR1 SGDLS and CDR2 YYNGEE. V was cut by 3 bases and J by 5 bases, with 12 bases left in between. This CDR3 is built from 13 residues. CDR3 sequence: CASSAETNHEQYF. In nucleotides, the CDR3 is TGTGCCAGCAGCGCGGAGACAAACCACGAGCAGTACTTC.

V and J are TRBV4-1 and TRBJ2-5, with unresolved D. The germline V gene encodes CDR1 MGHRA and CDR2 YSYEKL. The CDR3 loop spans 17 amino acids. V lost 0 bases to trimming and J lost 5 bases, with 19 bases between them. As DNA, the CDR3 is TGCGCCAGCAGCCAAGATCATGTGGTGGCTCAAAGGGAGACCCAGTACTTC. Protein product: CASSQDHVVAQRETQYF.

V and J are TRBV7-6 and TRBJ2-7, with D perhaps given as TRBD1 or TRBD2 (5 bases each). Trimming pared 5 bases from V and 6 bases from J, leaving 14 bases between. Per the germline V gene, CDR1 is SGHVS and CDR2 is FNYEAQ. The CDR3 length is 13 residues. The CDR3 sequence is CASSPGPRFEQYF. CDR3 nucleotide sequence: TGTGCCAGCAGCCCGGGACCCCGGTTCGAGCAGTACTTC.

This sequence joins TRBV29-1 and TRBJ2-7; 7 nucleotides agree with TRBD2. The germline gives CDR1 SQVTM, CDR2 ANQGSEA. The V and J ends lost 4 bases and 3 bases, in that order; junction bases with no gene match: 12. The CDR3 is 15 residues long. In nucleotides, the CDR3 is TGCAGCGTTGCCCCGTGGGGGGGAGGGAGCTACGAGCAGTACTTC. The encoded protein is CSVAPWGGGSYEQYF.

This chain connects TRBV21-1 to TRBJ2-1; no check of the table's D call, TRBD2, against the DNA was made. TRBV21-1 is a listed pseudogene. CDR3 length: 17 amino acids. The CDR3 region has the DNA TGTGCCAGCAGCAACAGGCCGGGACTACCGTACCACAATGAGCAGTTCTTC. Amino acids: CASSNRPGLPYHNEQFF.

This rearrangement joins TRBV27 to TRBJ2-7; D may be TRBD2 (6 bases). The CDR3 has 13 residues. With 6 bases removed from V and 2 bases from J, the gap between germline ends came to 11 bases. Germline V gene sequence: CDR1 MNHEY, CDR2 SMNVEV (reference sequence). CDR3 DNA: TGTGCCAGCAGCCCAACTAGCACCTACGAGCAGTACTTC. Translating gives CASSPTSTYEQYF.

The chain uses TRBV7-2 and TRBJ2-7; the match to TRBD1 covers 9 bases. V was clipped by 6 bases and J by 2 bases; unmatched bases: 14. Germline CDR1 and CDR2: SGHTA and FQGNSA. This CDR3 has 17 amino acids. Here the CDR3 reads CASRQDGGWTGAYEQYF. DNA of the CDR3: TGTGCCAGCAGACAAGACGGCGGCTGGACAGGGGCCTACGAGCAGTACTTC.

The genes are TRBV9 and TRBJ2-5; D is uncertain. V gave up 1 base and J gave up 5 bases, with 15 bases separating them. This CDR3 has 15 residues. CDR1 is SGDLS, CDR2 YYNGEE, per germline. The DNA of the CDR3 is TGTGCCAGCAGCGTAACTGGTCTCCGGTCGGAGACCCAGTACTTC. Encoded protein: CASSVTGLRSETQYF.

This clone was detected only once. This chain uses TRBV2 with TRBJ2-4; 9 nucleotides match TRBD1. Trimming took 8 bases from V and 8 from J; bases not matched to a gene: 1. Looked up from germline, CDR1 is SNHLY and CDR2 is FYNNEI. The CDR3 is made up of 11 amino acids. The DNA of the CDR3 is TGTGCCAGCCGGACAGGGGACATTCAGTACTTC. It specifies CASRTGDIQYF.

The CDR3 spells CASSLHGVQETQYF. Written as DNA, the CDR3 is TGTGCCAGCAGCCTCCACGGGGTCCAAGAGACCCAGTACTTC. This chain joins TRBV11-2 and TRBJ2-5; weak D call: TRBD2 (5 bases). This CDR3 has 14 residues. Trimming pared 5 bases from V and 1 base from J, leaving 11 bases between. The germline CDR1 and CDR2 sequences are SGHAT and FQNNGV.